Presented here are 20 T cell receptor beta chains from one specimen sequenced in a study of CXCR3-negative and CXCR3-positive naive CD8 T cells. Researchers prepared the TRB cDNA libraries using 5' RACE with UMI labels. Reprocessing the 5' RACE reads, TCRdb reports a single entry for every CDR3 protein and omits DNA. Listed are tens of thousands of distinct CDR3 sequences; 0.5% to 0.6% falls within the top ten. These receptors lack a known antigen. Study findings and constraints: Relative to CXCR3-negative naive cells, CXCR3-positive naive cells had more hydrophobic TRB CDR3s.

The sequencing sample was made of naive CXCR3+ CD8+ T cells from blood. As to subset: CD45RO-CCR7+CD27+CD95- naive CD8+ T cells expressing CXCR3 (TNR3+). The receptors derive from a human donor in good health. Some clones in this sample may be carry-over from other donors' samples.

The V call is TRBV12-3 or TRBV12-4, the J call TRBJ2-5; TCRdb indicates TRBD2, and absent DNA this call remains unverified. This CDR3 comprises 16 residues. The CDR3: CASSPRTSGSQETQYF.

The chain links TRBV7-9 to TRBJ2-7; TCRdb calls TRBD1, which cannot be checked without DNA. Germline assignment: CDR1 SEHNR and CDR2 FQNEAQ (reference sequence). CDR3 size: 15 residues. CDR3 sequence reads: CASSIPGQGAYEQYF.

The genes are TRBV29-1 and TRBJ1-2; the TCRdb D gene call, TRBD1, has no DNA to confirm it. The germline V gene has CDR1 SQVTM and CDR2 ANQGSEA. CDR3 size: 13 residues. CDR3 protein: CSVEEQGLYGYTF.

The chain is built from TRBV6-2 or TRBV6-3 and TRBJ2-3. CDR1 and CDR2 from the germline V gene are MNHEY and SVGEGT. The CDR3 is 13 amino acids. CDR3 region: CASSYSMVGTQYF.

This chain joins TRBV5-1 and TRBJ2-3; TCRdb calls TRBD2, which cannot be checked without DNA. Germline V gene sequence: CDR1 SGHRS, CDR2 YFSETQ. The CDR3 is 15 residues long. This CDR3 reads CASSSSGGAGDTQYF.

CDR3 sequence reads: CSARVRLDPPQSNEQFF. V usage is TRBV20-1 and J usage is TRBJ2-1; with no DNA, the TCRdb D assignment of TRBD1 cannot be verified. The CDR3 length is 17 residues. The germline V gene has CDR1 DFQATT and CDR2 SNEGSKA (reference sequence).

The chain links TRBV29-1 to TRBJ2-1; with no DNA, the TCRdb D assignment of TRBD2 cannot be verified. Germline V CDR1 and CDR2: SQVTM, ANQGSEA. The CDR3 runs to 14 residues. The CDR3 loop is CSYSGPNSYNEQFF.

The rearrangement joins TRBV12-3 or TRBV12-4 to TRBJ1-3; TCRdb's assignment of TRBD1 cannot be checked, as there is no DNA. The CDR3 runs to 14 residues. CDR3: CASSRYRVGNTIYF.

The chain has TRBV29-1 and TRBJ2-2; TCRdb lists TRBD2, though no DNA is available to test this call. This CDR3 has 13 amino acids. Germline V lookup: CDR1 SQVTM, CDR2 ANQGSEA. The CDR3 reads CSSREGYTGELFF.

This chain connects TRBV2 to TRBJ2-2; TCRdb indicates TRBD1, and absent DNA this call remains unverified. The CDR3 is 17 residues long. Germline V gives CDR1 SNHLY, CDR2 FYNNEI. CDR3 sequence: CASTLGAGAVNTGELFF.

The V call is TRBV19, the J call TRBJ2-5. The length of the CDR3 is 11 residues. Germline V CDR1 and CDR2: LNHDA, SQIVND (reference sequence). CDR3 in amino acids: CASSGLETQYF.

V gene TRBV28 combines with J gene TRBJ2-1; TCRdb proposes TRBD1, but this gene call is untestable without DNA. CDR3 size: 13 residues. Germline CDR1 is MDHEN and CDR2 is SYDVKM. Here the CDR3 reads CASSLREYNEQFF.

This chain links TRBV3-2 with TRBJ1-6; TCRdb lists TRBD1, though no DNA is available to test this call. TRBV3-2 is listed as a pseudogene. The CDR3 length is 16 residues. The CDR3 is CASSQETTGVDSPLHF.

The chain combines TRBV13 with TRBJ2-1; TCRdb calls TRBD1, which cannot be checked without DNA. From germline, CDR1 is PRHDT and CDR2 FYEKMQ (reference sequence). This CDR3 spans 17 amino acids. The CDR3 protein is CASSWGGSQGADNEQFF.

V is TRBV4-2 and J is TRBJ2-7; TCRdb gives TRBD1 as the D gene, but with no DNA this cannot be confirmed. Per germline, CDR1 LGHNA and CDR2 YNFKEQ. CDR3 length equals 15 residues. CDR3 protein: CASSQEGTASYGQYF.

The chain uses TRBV23-1 and TRBJ2-7; TCRdb reports TRBD1, a call that lacks DNA to check it against. TRBV23-1 is sorted into the ORF group, with uncertain function. This CDR3 is 13 amino acids long. The CDR3 loop reads CASSRDRPREQYF.

The J gene is TRBJ1-3, the V gene TRBV12-3 or TRBV12-4. CDR3 length: 11 amino acids. Here the CDR3 reads CASSPGNTIYF.

The chain combines TRBV29-1 with TRBJ2-2; TCRdb returns TRBD1, unconfirmable since there is no DNA. The V gene's germline CDR1 is SQVTM and CDR2 ANQGSEA. The CDR3 is made up of 15 amino acids. Here the CDR3 reads CSVENPGEETGELFF.

The rearrangement joins TRBV6-2 or TRBV6-3 to TRBJ2-7. The CDR3 extends over 13 amino acids. Germline V CDR1 and CDR2: MNHEY, SVGEGT. CDR3 sequence: CASSLSDVSEQYF.

The chain joins TRBV4-3 to TRBJ2-7; the TRBD1 assignment by TCRdb is unverifiable without DNA. Germline lookup yields CDR1 LGHNA and CDR2 YSLEER. The CDR3 is made up of 16 amino acids. CDR3 sequence reads: CASSQDMTGLTCEQYF.